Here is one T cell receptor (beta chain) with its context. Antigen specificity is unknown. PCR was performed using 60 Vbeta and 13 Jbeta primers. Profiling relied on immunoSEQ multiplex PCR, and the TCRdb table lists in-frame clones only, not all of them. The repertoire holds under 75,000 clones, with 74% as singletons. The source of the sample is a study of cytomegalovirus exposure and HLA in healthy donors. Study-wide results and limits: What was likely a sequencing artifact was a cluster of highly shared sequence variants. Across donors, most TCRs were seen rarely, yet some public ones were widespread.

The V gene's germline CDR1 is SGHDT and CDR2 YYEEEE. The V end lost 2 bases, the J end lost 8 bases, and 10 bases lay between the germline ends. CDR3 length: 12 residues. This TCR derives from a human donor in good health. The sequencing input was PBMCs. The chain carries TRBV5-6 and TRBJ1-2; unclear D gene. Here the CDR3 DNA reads TGTGCCAGCAGCTTTGAGGGAAGGGGCTACACCTTC. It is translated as CASSFEGRGYTF.